These T cell receptor beta chains were read from a single sample in a study of T cells expressing NK-cell markers. TCRdb processed the 5' RACE reads again and assigns one entry to each CDR3 protein, with no DNA. The table counts around 180,000 distinct CDR3 sequences; 20% to 25% lies in the top ten. Specimen: blood T cells: a sorted CD56 or NKG2C T cell subset, CD4+ or CD8+ T cells, or bulk PBMC T cells (not recorded which). The receptors stem from a man aged 18 to 69 in good health. Both conserved end residues are part of each CDR3.

TRBV30,TRBJ2-1,13,CAWTPAEDNEQFF
TRBV7-6,TRBJ2-7,17,CASSSPDRRGELYEQYF
TRBV7-9,TRBJ2-3,14,CASSFDFTLDTQYF
TRBV7-6,TRBJ2-5,15,CASSLRGDGVETQYF
TRBV6-5,TRBJ2-5,15,CASSYSTGSGETQYF
TRBV20-1,TRBJ2-3,16,CSARAARGGPTDTQYF
TRBV12-3/TRBV12-4,TRBJ2-3,16,CASRPWDRADYDTQYF
TRBV21-1,TRBJ2-7,13,CASSNVNSYEQYF
TRBV19,TRBJ1-1,13,CASSMAGATEAFF
TRBV27,TRBJ1-5,13,CASSFGWDQPQHF
TRBV20-1,TRBJ2-2,14,CSASTTGNTGELFF
TRBV7-6,TRBJ2-5,17,CASSPNFVGQQQETQYF
TRBV10-3,TRBJ2-7,18,CAISEPALGSGLSYEQYF
TRBV3-1,TRBJ2-2,15,CASSQGGREQVELFF
TRBV20-1,TRBJ2-1,16,CSATGGRWDRYNEQFF
TRBV4-2,TRBJ1-2,15,CASSQERQENYGYTF
TRBV20-1,TRBJ1-4,14,CSARRDRTREKLFF
TRBV11-2,TRBJ1-4,17,CASSSPGGLTTNEKLFF
TRBV11-2,TRBJ2-1,18,CASSSVGQGAKRDNEQFF
TRBV7-6,TRBJ2-1,17,CASSLTSGGHSYNEQFF
TRBV6-2/TRBV6-3,TRBJ2-7,13,CAASGGSSYEQYF
TRBV7-9,TRBJ2-7,13,CASSRANYYEQYF